The rows below give T cell receptor beta chains drawn from one sample of a study of cytomegalovirus exposure and HLA in healthy donors. The assay was immunoSEQ multiplex PCR, and TCRdb's table has in-frame clones only and misses some. The repertoire holds about 190,000 clones, around 83% seen once, with about 0.8% in the top ten. Sequenced: PBMCs. The receptor set was obtained from a woman between 18 and 30 years old in good health and CMV-seronegative. Both conserved end residues are part of each CDR3. A D gene is named only where the DNA matches it firmly. Some rows mark clone size as missing; the rest say once, few, many or name a class of expanded clone.

CDR3 DNA: TGCGCCAGCAGCCACAACTACCAGCCCACAGATACGCAGTATTTT; CDR3 protein: CASSHNYQPTDTQYF; D gene: NA; J gene: TRBJ2-3; clone size: few; V gene: TRBV4-1
CDR3 DNA: TGTGCCAGCAGCGTATTGGGCGGGGATTCACCCCTCCACTTT; CDR3 protein: CASSVLGGDSPLHF; D gene: NA; J gene: TRBJ1-6; clone size: NA; V gene: TRBV9
CDR3 DNA: TGTGCCAGCAGCAAGTGTGCCAGATGCTACACCTTC; CDR3 protein: CASSKCARCYTF; D gene: NA; J gene: TRBJ1-2; clone size: NA; V gene: TRBV21-1
CDR3 DNA: TGTGCCAGCAGTGAAACACCCCCCCTGGAGACCCAGTACTTC; CDR3 protein: CASSETPPLETQYF; D gene: NA; J gene: TRBJ2-5; clone size: NA; V gene: TRBV2
CDR3 DNA: TGTGCCAGTAGTGCCGGGACAGTTTACGAGCAGTACTTC; CDR3 protein: CASSAGTVYEQYF; D gene: TRBD1; J gene: TRBJ2-7; clone size: NA; V gene: TRBV19
CDR3 DNA: TGTGCCAGCAGTCCCCCTCAGGGACTGCAAGAGACCCAGTACTTC; CDR3 protein: CASSPPQGLQETQYF; D gene: NA; J gene: TRBJ2-5; clone size: few; V gene: TRBV27
CDR3 DNA: TGTGCCATACAGTTATTAGGGGGCAACTATGGCTACACCTTC; CDR3 protein: CAIQLLGGNYGYTF; D gene: TRBD1; J gene: TRBJ1-2; clone size: once; V gene: TRBV7-8
CDR3 DNA: TGTGCCAGCTCATTAACCGACAGGGGTTCTAATGAAAAACTGTTTTTT; CDR3 protein: CASSLTDRGSNEKLFF; D gene: TRBD1; J gene: TRBJ1-4; clone size: NA; V gene: TRBV18
CDR3 DNA: TGTGCCAGCAGTTACGGACAGTCCTACGAGCAGTACTTC; CDR3 protein: CASSYGQSYEQYF; D gene: NA; J gene: TRBJ2-7; clone size: once; V gene: TRBV6-5
CDR3 DNA: TGTGCCAGCTCACCAAGGTCAACTAGCGGGAACTACGAGCAGTACTTC; CDR3 protein: CASSPRSTSGNYEQYF; D gene: TRBD2; J gene: TRBJ2-7; clone size: NA; V gene: TRBV18
CDR3 DNA: TGTGCCAGCAGCCCAGGAGAGGGGGCGGCAACTAATGAAAAACTGTTTTTT; CDR3 protein: CASSPGEGAATNEKLFF; D gene: TRBD1; J gene: TRBJ1-4; clone size: NA; V gene: TRBV7-9
CDR3 DNA: TGCGCCAGCAGCCAAGAGCGGTTTAGCGGGGGTGAGCAGTACTTC; CDR3 protein: CASSQERFSGGEQYF; D gene: TRBD2; J gene: TRBJ2-7; clone size: NA; V gene: TRBV4-1
CDR3 DNA: TGTGCCAGCAGTATTAGGACTTCCGAAAAACTGTTTTTT; CDR3 protein: CASSIRTSEKLFF; D gene: NA; J gene: TRBJ1-4; clone size: NA; V gene: TRBV2
CDR3 DNA: TGTGCCAGCAGCTTAATCTCGACAGGGGATGCCAAAAACATTCAGTACTTC; CDR3 protein: CASSLISTGDAKNIQYF; D gene: TRBD1; J gene: TRBJ2-4; clone size: NA; V gene: TRBV7-6
CDR3 DNA: TGTGCCAGTAGTTACAGGGGGCCCGGGGAGCTGTTTTTT; CDR3 protein: CASSYRGPGELFF; D gene: TRBD1; J gene: TRBJ2-2; clone size: NA; V gene: TRBV19
CDR3 DNA: TGCACCAGCAGCCAAGACCCCTCCGCGGGGGTTGGAGAGACCCAGTACTTC; CDR3 protein: CTSSQDPSAGVGETQYF; D gene: NA; J gene: TRBJ2-5; clone size: NA; V gene: TRBV1
CDR3 DNA: TGCGCCAGCACACCGGACAGGACCAACGGGGGCTACACCTTC; CDR3 protein: CASTPDRTNGGYTF; D gene: TRBD1; J gene: TRBJ1-2; clone size: NA; V gene: TRBV5-1
CDR3 DNA: TGTGCCATCAGTCAGCTAGCGGGGATAGCAGATACGCAGTATTTT; CDR3 protein: CAISQLAGIADTQYF; D gene: TRBD2; J gene: TRBJ2-3; clone size: NA; V gene: TRBV10-3
CDR3 DNA: TGTGCCAGCAGCTTGGCGCTGTTGACGAGGACAGATACGCAGTATTTT; CDR3 protein: CASSLALLTRTDTQYF; D gene: NA; J gene: TRBJ2-3; clone size: NA; V gene: TRBV5-6
CDR3 DNA: TGTGCCAGCAGCCAAGGGTGGGAGAATGAAAAACTGTTTTTT; CDR3 protein: CASSQGWENEKLFF; D gene: NA; J gene: TRBJ1-4; clone size: NA; V gene: TRBV5-6